This TCR beta chain was sequenced in a study of T-cell reconstitution after alpha-beta-depleted transplantation in children. This clonotype has only a few counts. The antigen remains unidentified. Findings and limits, study-wide: Reports say that about two months after transplant, the alpha-beta T cells came out of several hundred graft clones that had expanded.

V lost 5 bases and J 4 bases, leaving 14 bases between the germline ends. CDR3 size: 14 residues. CDR1 and CDR2 from the germline V gene are MDHEN and SYDVKM. Unique molecular identifiers featured in how the TCRbeta library was prepared. TCRdb recomputed calls from the PCR reads with MiXCR, one row per CDR3 protein. The sample has roughly 790,000 distinct CDR3 sequences, under 20% seen once. The input for sequencing was PBMCs, mostly from graft donor cells, taken 360 days after TCRalphabeta/CD19-depleted stem cell transplant. This receptor was identified in a male patient aged 5 to 17 who had a stem cell transplant for acute lymphoblastic leukemia, so the T cells may come from the graft donor. This chain uses TRBV28 with TRBJ1-2, with D unclear. CDR3: CASSDDTPFYGYTF. Here the CDR3 DNA reads TGTGCCAGCAGTGATGACACACCTTTCTATGGCTACACCTTC.